The clone carrying this T cell receptor beta chain has only a few counts. Its antigen remains unknown. These data are taken from a study of beta chain features in type 1 diabetes. The study's findings and limits: The VDJ junctions of type 1 diabetes patients carried fewer insertions and more deletions.

Germline-derived CDR1 and CDR2 are SEHNR and FQNEAQ (reference sequence). V shed 1 base and J shed 7 bases, with 10 bases lying between them. The CDR3 length is 13 residues. The investigators reverse transcribed all of the isolated RNA, so they sequenced expressed TCRB transcripts. The table came from immunoSEQ multiplex PCR; TCRdb's copy has only in-frame clones and leaves some out. The sample holds fewer than 900,000 clones; about a sixth are singletons and the top ten take around 0.02%. The receptor's source is a woman between 18 and 29 years old in good health. Sequencing input: naive CD4+ T cells from blood. The chain carries TRBV7-9 and TRBJ1-2; possible D gene TRBD1, 5 bases. The DNA for the CDR3 is TGTGCCAGCAGCTTAGGACAGAAGACTGGCTACACCTTC. Its translation is CASSLGQKTGYTF. The full variable domain, with the rest looked up from reference TRBV7-9 and TRBJ1-2, is DTGVSQNPRHKITKRGQNVTFRCDPISEHNRLYWYRQTLGQGPEFLTYFQNEAQLEKSRLLSDRFSAERPKGSFSTLEIQRTEQGDSAMYLCASSLGQKTGYTFGSGTRLTVV.